A single sample gave rise to the 23 T cell receptor beta chains below, sequenced in a study of hypomethylating agent response in myelodysplastic syndrome (dated by TCRdb to the early 2020s). Library preparation employed the immunoSEQ multiplex PCR assay. TCRdb provides this immuneACCESS table in a form limited to in-frame rearrangements. Some clones are lacking; in checked studies, under half of them reflect an unresolved V gene, and why the rest are absent is not known. This sample comprises 4,500 to 5,500 clones, 75% to 90% of them detected only once. Around 7.3% of the sample lies in the top ten. The sample here was bone marrow, taken before or after starting hypomethylating agent treatment for myelodysplastic syndrome (not recorded which). These receptor sequences come from a human donor with myelodysplastic syndrome.

This chain joins TRBV5-6 and TRBJ1-3; no clear D. The CDR3 runs to 15 residues. The germline gives CDR1 SGHDT, CDR2 YYEEEE. The V and J ends lost 3 bases and 4 bases respectively, with 14 bases between them. The DNA of the CDR3 is TGTGCCAGCAGCTCGGGCGGATTAAGAGGAAACACCATATATTTT. Its translation: CASSSGGLRGNTIYF.

The CDR3 reads CASSPAGEIGYTF. The DNA of the CDR3 is TGTGCCAGCTCACCAGCGGGGGAAATTGGCTACACCTTC. The gene calls are TRBV18 and TRBJ1-2; tentatively, D is TRBD1 (5 bases). The germline V and J ends were trimmed by 2 bases and 7 bases, with 11 bases remaining between them. The V gene's germline CDR1 is KGHSH and CDR2 LQKENI. The CDR3 spans 13 residues.

V and J are TRBV11-3 and TRBJ2-7; a possible D gene is TRBD1 (6 bases). The V and J ends lost 4 bases and 10 bases respectively, with 23 bases between them. CDR1 and CDR2 from the germline V gene are SGHNT and YENEEA. This CDR3 is built from 15 residues. CDR3 residues: CASSSYGTPLMVQYV. The CDR3 DNA reads as TGTGCCAGCAGCTCCTACGGGACACCTCTTATGGTTCAGTACGTC.

The chain carries TRBV2 and TRBJ1-4; 9 nucleotides align to TRBD1. The germline V gene has CDR1 SNHLY and CDR2 FYNNEI. With 5 bases clipped from V and 7 bases from J, the junction kept 8 bases outside the gene matches. The CDR3 loop spans 15 amino acids. CDR3 sequence reads: CASSSTGGSGEKLFF. The CDR3 DNA follows: TGTGCCAGCAGTTCGACAGGGGGGTCGGGTGAAAAACTGTTTTTT.

The DNA for the CDR3 is TGTGCCAGCAGTGACTCGAGGGGCCTGCCGGGTGTCCCACCCTGGGGCTACACCTTC. This translates into CASSDSRGLPGVPPWGYTF. The rearrangement links TRBV6-4 to TRBJ1-2; D perhaps matches TRBD1 (5 bases). Germline V gene sequence: CDR1 MRHNA, CDR2 SNTAGT. The CDR3 length is 19 residues. Trimming left V 0 bases short and J 8 bases short, with 28 bases between.

This chain links TRBV7-9 with TRBJ1-4, with D possibly matching TRBD1 (5 bases). Trimming removed 8 bases from V and 6 bases from J, with 16 bases in between. This CDR3 spans 14 amino acids. Germline V gene lookup returns CDR1 SEHNR and CDR2 FQNEAQ (reference sequence). The CDR3, as DNA: TGTGCCAGCCGTGGGGGTAGGGGTGATGAAAAACTGTTTTTT. Protein sequence: CASRGGRGDEKLFF.

This clone occurred once. This chain joins TRBV18 and TRBJ1-3, with no clear D. Germline V lookup: CDR1 KGHSH, CDR2 LQKENI. With 5 bases removed from V and 2 bases from J, the gap between germline ends came to 16 bases. The CDR3 is 16 residues long. In DNA, the CDR3 is TGTGCCAGCTCAAACGCGGGGAAGGTTCCTGGAAACACCATATATTTT. It specifies CASSNAGKVPGNTIYF.

This clone was seen only once. J is TRBJ1-5 and V is TRBV6-1; D perhaps matches TRBD1 (6 bases). Germline CDR1 is MNHNS and CDR2 is SASEGT. The CDR3 covers 17 residues. Deletions cut 3 bases from V and 1 base from J, with 16 bases between. CDR3 nucleotides: TGTGCCAGCAGTGATTACGGAGCAGGGGTCAGCAATCAGCCCCAGCATTTT. The encoded protein is CASSDYGAGVSNQPQHF.

The rearrangement uses TRBV5-4 and TRBJ2-7; D is perhaps TRBD2 (6 bases). Germline V gives CDR1 SGHNT, CDR2 YYREEE (reference sequence). The CDR3 is 13 residues long. V was shortened by 4 bases and J by 6 bases, with 14 bases between the two germline ends. CDR3 loop: CASSAGGMVEQYV. The CDR3 DNA reads as TGTGCCAGCAGCGCTGGGGGGATGGTCGAGCAGTACGTC.

The chain uses TRBV19 and TRBJ1-3, with 7 bases aligning to TRBD1. The CDR3 consists of 18 residues. After removal of 7 bases from V and 0 bases from J, the junction contained 15 bases not matched to a gene. Germline values: CDR1 LNHDA, CDR2 SQIVND (reference sequence). The CDR3 is CASTLYADRLNSGNTIYF. Here the CDR3 DNA reads TGTGCCAGTACCCTCTACGCGGACAGGCTGAACTCTGGAAACACCATATATTTT.

J is TRBJ1-1 and V is TRBV25-1; TRBD1 aligns across 7 bases. Trimming removed 5 bases from V and 6 bases from J; junction bases left unmatched: 9. The CDR3 loop spans 14 amino acids. Germline V gene sequence: CDR1 MGHDK, CDR2 SYGVNS. CDR3 in DNA: TGTGCCAGCAGTCCCCGGACAGGTCCTCCTGAAGCTTTCTTT. This translates into CASSPRTGPPEAFF.

CDR3 sequence reads: CASSLDRGYQETQYF. The CDR3 nucleotides are TGTGCCAGCAGTTTGGACAGGGGGTACCAAGAGACCCAGTACTTC. V is TRBV2 and J is TRBJ2-5; TRBD1 matches at 10 bases. With V trimmed by 5 bases and J by 0 bases, 3 bases remained unmatched. CDR1 and CDR2 (germline): SNHLY, FYNNEI. This CDR3 contains 15 residues.

The chain recombines TRBV30 with TRBJ1-4; D remains ambiguous. CDR1 is GTSNPN and CDR2 is SVGIG in the germline V gene (reference sequence). Trimming removed 2 bases from V and 14 bases from J, with 15 bases in between. The CDR3 contains 12 residues. The CDR3 sequence: CAWSTNQAVLFF. Written as DNA, the CDR3 is TGTGCCTGGAGTACGAACCAGGCGGTTCTGTTTTTT.

The chain recombines TRBV6-1 with TRBJ2-5; D is undetermined. The end of the DNA fits TRBJ2-7 better, so the J call may be wrong. CDR3 size: 13 residues. Germline loops: CDR1 MNHNS, CDR2 SASEGT. The CDR3 region is CASTRPKSYEQYF. In nucleotides, the CDR3 is TGTGCCAGCACAAGACCTAAGTCCTACGAGCAGTACTTC.

The rearrangement links TRBV5-4 to TRBJ2-5; 9 bases line up with TRBD1. The trim removed 3 bases at V and 1 base at J, leaving 13 bases unmatched. The CDR3 length is 18 residues. Germline V lookup: CDR1 SGHNT, CDR2 YYREEE (reference sequence). CDR3 nucleotides: TGTGCCAGCAGCTCCAAGAAAACACAGGGGGCCCTCCAAGAGACCCAGTACTTC. Translated: CASSSKKTQGALQETQYF.

The chain joins TRBV19 to TRBJ2-7; TRBD1 matches 8 bases. CDR3 size: 15 residues. V was pared by 6 bases and J by 6 bases, with 13 bases of the junction left unmatched. Germline V gene data show CDR1 as LNHDA and CDR2 as SQIVND (reference sequence). The CDR3 sequence: CASSLGTGGLREQYF. CDR3 DNA: TGTGCCAGTAGCCTCGGGACAGGTGGGCTCCGCGAGCAGTACTTC.

The table lists this clone with a count of one. The gene calls are TRBV25-1 and TRBJ2-7; unclear D gene. Germline lookup yields CDR1 MGHDK and CDR2 SYGVNS. Deletions cut 5 bases from V and 2 bases from J, with 13 bases between. The CDR3 runs 14 residues. The CDR3 sequence is CASSNRVYPYEQYF. DNA for the CDR3: TGTGCCAGCAGTAACCGGGTCTACCCCTACGAGCAGTACTTC.

The chain links TRBV4-3 to TRBJ1-4; TRBD1 matches 7 bases. The germline V gene has CDR1 LGHNA and CDR2 YSLEER. The CDR3 is 14 amino acids. After removal of 4 bases from V and 4 bases from J, the junction contained 3 bases not matched to a gene. Here the CDR3 reads CASSPGQLNEKLFF. CDR3 bases: TGCGCCAGCAGCCCGGGACAGCTTAATGAAAAACTGTTTTTT.

The chain is built from TRBV14 and TRBJ2-2; the D gene is possibly TRBD1 (6 bases). Germline CDR1 SGHDN, CDR2 FVKESK. The germline V and J ends were trimmed by 6 bases and 6 bases, with 11 bases remaining between them. This CDR3 spans 13 amino acids. CDR3 loop: CASSNRVAGELFF. CDR3 nucleotide sequence: TGTGCCAGCAGTAACAGGGTGGCCGGGGAGCTGTTTTTT.

The CDR3 coding sequence is TGTGCCAGCAGTGAAAATGGTCGTCAGCCCCAGCATTTT. Translation gives CASSENGRQPQHF. V and J are TRBV2 and TRBJ1-5; no clear D gene. Germline V gene sequence: CDR1 SNHLY, CDR2 FYNNEI. The CDR3 runs to 13 residues. V lost 2 bases and J 6 bases, leaving 8 bases between the germline ends.

Here the CDR3 DNA reads TGTGCCAGCAGTCCCTTCCCCGGGGAGCTGTTTTTT. It is translated as CASSPFPGELFF. V and J are TRBV6-5 and TRBJ2-2; D is undetermined. This CDR3 spans 12 amino acids. Trimming removed 5 bases from V and 6 bases from J, with 7 bases in between. Germline CDR1 and CDR2: MNHEY and SVGAGI.

The V and J genes are TRBV5-3 and TRBJ1-1, with a tentative D call TRBD1 (6 bases). TRBV5-3 is flagged as an ORF with uncertain function. The CDR3 loop spans 15 amino acids. The ends were cut back, 1 base at V and 1 base at J, with 11 bases in the middle. CDR3 sequence (DNA): TGTGCCAGAAGCTTGTGGGGGCTCAGGAACACTGAAGCTTTCTTT. Amino acid sequence: CARSLWGLRNTEAFF.

The chain joins TRBV4-1 to TRBJ2-1; 7 nucleotides align to TRBD1. The CDR3 totals 16 residues. The V gene's germline CDR1 is MGHRA and CDR2 YSYEKL. With V trimmed by 2 bases and J by 0 bases, 4 bases remained unmatched. In DNA, the CDR3 is TGCGCCAGCAGCCAACAGGGACAGAGCTCCTACAATGAGCAGTTCTTC. Its protein product is CASSQQGQSSYNEQFF.